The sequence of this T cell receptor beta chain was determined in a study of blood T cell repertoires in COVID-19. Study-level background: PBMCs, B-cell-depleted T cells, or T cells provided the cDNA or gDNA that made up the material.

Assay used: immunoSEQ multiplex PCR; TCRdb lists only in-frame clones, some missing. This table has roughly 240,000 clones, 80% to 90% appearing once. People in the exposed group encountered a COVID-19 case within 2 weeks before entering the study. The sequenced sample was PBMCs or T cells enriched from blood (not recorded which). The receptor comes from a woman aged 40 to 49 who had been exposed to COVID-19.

CDR3 loop: CASSLGAPASQETQYF. The CDR3 DNA is TGTGCCAGCAGCTTAGGGGCCCCGGCCTCCCAAGAGACCCAGTACTTC. The chain combines TRBV7-8 with TRBJ2-5, with unresolved D. V dropped 1 base and J dropped 1 base, with 13 bases sitting between them. Looked up from germline, CDR1 is SGHVS and CDR2 is FQNEAQ. The CDR3 is 16 amino acids.